A single sample is the source of the 14 T cell receptor beta chains below, sequenced in a study of blood T cell repertoires in COVID-19. Clones were read by immunoSEQ multiplex PCR, and TCRdb kept only the in-frame ones, dropping some. The sample holds 200,000 to 250,000 clones; around 86% are singletons and the top ten take around 9.6%. The sequenced material came from peripheral blood. The receptors originated from a woman aged 50 to 65 with COVID-19, enrolled during active disease.

The chain links TRBV7-2 to TRBJ1-2; weak D call: TRBD1 (5 bases). Germline lookup yields CDR1 SGHTA and CDR2 FQGNSA. This CDR3 is built from 13 residues. V shed 4 bases and J shed 5 bases, with 11 bases lying between them. CDR3 protein: CASSSQGTYGYTF. Written as DNA, the CDR3 is TGTGCCAGCAGCTCCCAGGGCACGTATGGCTACACCTTC.

J is TRBJ2-3 and V is TRBV10-1; D might be TRBD1 (5 bases). V was shortened by 4 bases and J by 2 bases, with 7 bases between the two germline ends. The germline V gene encodes CDR1 WNHNN and CDR2 SYGVQD (reference sequence). CDR3 length equals 13 residues. CDR3 amino acids: CASSGGFTDTQYF. The CDR3 DNA follows: TGCGCCAGCAGTGGGGGCTTCACAGATACGCAGTATTTT.

The rearrangement joins TRBV4-1 to TRBJ1-2; D call uncertain. The V end lost 0 bases, the J end lost 0 bases, and 20 bases lay between the germline ends. Germline CDR1 reads MGHRA; CDR2 reads YSYEKL. The CDR3 loop spans 19 amino acids. In DNA form, the CDR3 reads TGCGCCAGCAGCCAAGAAGAAGGAGGCATTCTACTCCCTAACTATGGCTACACCTTC. Encoded protein: CASSQEEGGILLPNYGYTF.

This chain uses TRBV19 with TRBJ1-1; D is ambiguous. Germline values: CDR1 LNHDA, CDR2 SQIVND (reference sequence). V was pared by 7 bases and J by 6 bases, with 9 bases between. This CDR3 is 11 amino acids long. DNA for the CDR3: TGTGCCAGTAAGGGAGGTCCTGAAGCTTTCTTT. Residues: CASKGGPEAFF.

This chain uses TRBV2 with TRBJ2-3, with 9 nucleotides matching TRBD2. The germline V gene has CDR1 SNHLY and CDR2 FYNNEI. V shed 0 bases and J 1 base; nucleotides not matched to a gene: 11. The CDR3 is made up of 19 amino acids. For the CDR3, the DNA is TGTGCCAGCAGTGAAGCGCTTAGCGGGGGCCTCGGCGGCACAGATACGCAGTATTTT. Residues: CASSEALSGGLGGTDTQYF.

The gene calls are TRBV19 and TRBJ1-5; TRBD1 is a possible D gene (6 bases). The CDR3 has 15 amino acids. Trimming shortened V by 1 base and J by 7 bases, and 14 bases separated the two germline ends. Germline V gene sequence: CDR1 LNHDA, CDR2 SQIVND (reference sequence). CDR3 in DNA: TGTGCCAGTAGTATAGCGTCAGGGGCCTCACAGCCCCAGCATTTT. Encoded protein: CASSIASGASQPQHF.

The chain couples TRBV10-3 to TRBJ2-3; 8 bases fit TRBD2. The CDR3 is made up of 13 amino acids. Trimming took 6 bases from V and 4 from J; bases not matched to a gene: 3. Germline CDR1 reads ENHRY; CDR2 reads SYGVKD. This CDR3 is CAISGGVADTQYF. CDR3 bases: TGTGCCATCAGCGGGGGGGTGGCAGATACGCAGTATTTT.

In this sample, this clone turned up a few times. This rearrangement joins TRBV21-1 to TRBJ2-7; the table's D call TRBD1 went unverified against the DNA. TRBV21-1 is annotated as a pseudogene. This CDR3 contains 14 residues. The CDR3 DNA sequence: TGTGCCAGCAGCGTTGGACAGGGGGGTAAGGGGCAGTACGTC. Its translation is CASSVGQGGKGQYV.

The rearrangement uses TRBV27 and TRBJ2-1; D perhaps matches TRBD2 (5 bases). Trimming removed 10 bases at V and 2 bases at J, with 12 bases between. CDR3 length: 13 residues. The germline CDR1 and CDR2 sequences are MNHEY and SMNVEV (reference sequence). CDR3 nucleotides: TGTGCCACCCAATCCGGGACCTACAATGAGCAGTTCTTC. Its protein is CATQSGTYNEQFF.

The chain has TRBV5-1 and TRBJ2-5; the D is unclear. V was shortened by 5 bases and J by 2 bases, with 4 bases between the two germline ends. The germline V gene encodes CDR1 SGHRS and CDR2 YFSETQ. The CDR3 extends over 11 amino acids. For the CDR3, the DNA is TGCGCCAGCAGGTTACAAGAGACCCAGTACTTC. It codes for CASRLQETQYF. The whole variable domain, filled in from reference TRBV5-1 and TRBJ2-5, reads KAGVTQTPRYLIKTRGQQVTLSCSPISGHRSVSWYQQTPGQGLQFLFEYFSETQRNKGNFPGRFSGRQFSNSRSEMNVSTLELGDSALYLCASRLQETQYFGPGTRLLVL.

This rearrangement joins TRBV6-4 to TRBJ2-1; unclear D gene. V dropped 5 bases and J dropped 3 bases, with 11 bases sitting between them. CDR1 MRHNA and CDR2 SNTAGT come from the germline V gene. This CDR3 has 14 amino acids. The CDR3: CASSPPGLYNEQFF. CDR3 nucleotide sequence: TGTGCCAGCAGTCCCCCCGGTCTCTACAATGAGCAGTTCTTC.

The gene calls are TRBV19 and TRBJ1-1, with 9 nucleotides matching TRBD1. CDR1 and CDR2 from the germline V gene are LNHDA and SQIVND (reference sequence). V trimming: 5 bases; J trimming: 1 base; junction bases outside the gene matches: 5. This CDR3 has 15 amino acids. The CDR3: CASSSPGQGNTEAFF. The DNA for the CDR3 is TGTGCCAGTAGTTCGCCGGGACAGGGGAACACTGAAGCTTTCTTT.

The CDR3 here is CASSPSPTRRDSYNEQFF. CDR3 nucleotide sequence: TGTGCCAGCAGCCCGTCCCCTACTAGGCGGGACTCCTACAATGAGCAGTTCTTC. The genes are TRBV7-3 and TRBJ2-1, with a weak D call TRBD2 (6 bases). The CDR3 spans 18 residues. The V end was cut by 5 bases, the J end by 0 bases, with 20 bases between. The germline CDR1 and CDR2 sequences are SGHTA and FQGTGA.

The chain recombines TRBV6-5 with TRBJ2-3; 9 nucleotides line up with TRBD2. The V gene end was trimmed by 6 bases and the J gene end by 5 bases; junction bases not matched to a gene: 9. The CDR3 spans 15 residues. Germline CDR1 reads MNHEY; CDR2 reads SVGAGI. The CDR3 bases are TGTGCCAGCAGCGGCTCACTAGCGGGTAGAGATACGCAGTATTTT. Protein sequence: CASSGSLAGRDTQYF.